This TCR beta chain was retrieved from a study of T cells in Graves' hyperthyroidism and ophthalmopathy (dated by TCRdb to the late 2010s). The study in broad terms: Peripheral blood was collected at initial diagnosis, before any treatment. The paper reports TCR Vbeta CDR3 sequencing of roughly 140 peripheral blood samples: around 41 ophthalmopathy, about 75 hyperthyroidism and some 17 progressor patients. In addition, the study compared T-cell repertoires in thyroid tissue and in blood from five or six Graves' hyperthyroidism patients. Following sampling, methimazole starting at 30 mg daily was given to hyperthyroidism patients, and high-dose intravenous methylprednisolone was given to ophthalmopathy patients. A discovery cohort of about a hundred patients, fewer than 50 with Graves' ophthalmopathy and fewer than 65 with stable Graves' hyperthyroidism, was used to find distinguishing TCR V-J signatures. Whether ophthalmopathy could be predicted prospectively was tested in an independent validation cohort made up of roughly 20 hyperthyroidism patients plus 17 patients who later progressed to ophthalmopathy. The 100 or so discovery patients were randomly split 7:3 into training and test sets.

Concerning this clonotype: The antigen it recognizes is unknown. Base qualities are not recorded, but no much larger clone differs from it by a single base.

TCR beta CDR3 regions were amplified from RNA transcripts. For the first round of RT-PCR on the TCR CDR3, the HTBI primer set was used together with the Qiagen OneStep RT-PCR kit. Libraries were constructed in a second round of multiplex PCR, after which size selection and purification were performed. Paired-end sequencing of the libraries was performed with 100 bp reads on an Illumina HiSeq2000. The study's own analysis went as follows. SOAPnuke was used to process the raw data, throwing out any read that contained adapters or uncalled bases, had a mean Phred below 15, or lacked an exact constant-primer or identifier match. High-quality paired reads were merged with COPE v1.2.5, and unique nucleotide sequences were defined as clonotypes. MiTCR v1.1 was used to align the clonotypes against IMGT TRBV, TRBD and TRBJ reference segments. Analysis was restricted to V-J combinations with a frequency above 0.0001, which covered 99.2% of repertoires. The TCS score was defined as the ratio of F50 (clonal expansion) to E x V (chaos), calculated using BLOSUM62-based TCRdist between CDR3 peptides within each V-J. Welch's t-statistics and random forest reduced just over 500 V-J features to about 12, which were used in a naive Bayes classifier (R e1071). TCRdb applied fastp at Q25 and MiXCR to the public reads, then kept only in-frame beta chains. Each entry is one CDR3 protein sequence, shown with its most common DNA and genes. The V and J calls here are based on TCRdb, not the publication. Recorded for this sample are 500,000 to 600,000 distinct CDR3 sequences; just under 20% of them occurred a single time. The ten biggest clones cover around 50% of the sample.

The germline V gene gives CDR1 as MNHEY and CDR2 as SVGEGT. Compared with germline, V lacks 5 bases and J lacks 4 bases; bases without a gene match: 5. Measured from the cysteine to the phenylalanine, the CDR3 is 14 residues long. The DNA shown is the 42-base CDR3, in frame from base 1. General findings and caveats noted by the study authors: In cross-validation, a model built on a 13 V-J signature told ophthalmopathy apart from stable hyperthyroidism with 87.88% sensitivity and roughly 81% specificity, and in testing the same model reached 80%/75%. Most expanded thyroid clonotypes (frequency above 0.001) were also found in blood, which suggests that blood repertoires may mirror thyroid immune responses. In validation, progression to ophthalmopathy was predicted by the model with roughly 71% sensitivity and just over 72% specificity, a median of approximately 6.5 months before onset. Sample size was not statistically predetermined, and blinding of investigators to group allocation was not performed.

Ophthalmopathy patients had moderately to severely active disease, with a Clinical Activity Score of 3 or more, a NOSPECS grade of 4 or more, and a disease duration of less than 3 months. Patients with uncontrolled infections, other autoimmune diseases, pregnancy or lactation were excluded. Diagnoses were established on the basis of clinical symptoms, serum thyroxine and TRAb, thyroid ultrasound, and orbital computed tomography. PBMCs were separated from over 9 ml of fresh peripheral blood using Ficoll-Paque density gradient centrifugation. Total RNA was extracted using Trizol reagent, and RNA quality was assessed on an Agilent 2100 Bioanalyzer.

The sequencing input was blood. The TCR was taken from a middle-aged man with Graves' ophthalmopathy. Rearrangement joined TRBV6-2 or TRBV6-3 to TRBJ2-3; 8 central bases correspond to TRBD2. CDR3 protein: CASSSGGRADTQYF. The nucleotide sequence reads TGTGCCAGCAGTAGCGGGGGCCGCGCAGATACGCAGTATTTT.